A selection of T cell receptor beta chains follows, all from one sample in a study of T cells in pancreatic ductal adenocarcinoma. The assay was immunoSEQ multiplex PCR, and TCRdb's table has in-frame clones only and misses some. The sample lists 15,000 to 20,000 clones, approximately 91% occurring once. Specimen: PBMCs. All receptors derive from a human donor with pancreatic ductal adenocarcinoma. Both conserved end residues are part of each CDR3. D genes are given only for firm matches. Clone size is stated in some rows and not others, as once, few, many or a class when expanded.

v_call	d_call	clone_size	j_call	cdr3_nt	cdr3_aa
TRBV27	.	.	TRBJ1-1	TGTGCCAGCAGTTTACTACAGGGTCTAACTGAAGCTTTCTTT	CASSLLQGLTEAFF
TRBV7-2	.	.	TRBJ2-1	TGTGCCAGCAGCTTCAGGGATGAGCAGTTCTTC	CASSFRDEQFF
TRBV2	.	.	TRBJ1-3	TGTGCCAGCAGGGCAGGGTCCTCTGGAAACACCATATATTTT	CASRAGSSGNTIYF
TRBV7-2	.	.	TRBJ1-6	TGTGCCAGCAGCCTCAGACAGGTGGCACCCCTCCACTTT	CASSLRQVAPLHF
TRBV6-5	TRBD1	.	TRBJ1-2	TGTGCCAGCAGTTACCGTGGGACAGGGGGCGGCTACACCTTC	CASSYRGTGGGYTF
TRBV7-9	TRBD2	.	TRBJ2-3	TGTGCCAGCAGCTTAATGGCGGGGGGGCCTGAGGATACGCAGTATTTT	CASSLMAGGPEDTQYF
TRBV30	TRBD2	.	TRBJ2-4	TGTGCCTGGAATGCGGGGGGGGGAAACATTCAGTACTTC	CAWNAGGGNIQYF
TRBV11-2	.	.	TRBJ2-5	TGTGCCAGCAGCTCGCTTAAGGGGCCGAGTGAGACCCAGTACTTC	CASSSLKGPSETQYF
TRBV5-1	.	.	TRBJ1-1	TGCGCCAGCAGCTTGGGAGGGAACACTGAAGCTTTCTTT	CASSLGGNTEAFF
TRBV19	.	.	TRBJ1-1	TGTGCCAGTAGTCTACAGGCATACACTGAAGCTTTCTTT	CASSLQAYTEAFF
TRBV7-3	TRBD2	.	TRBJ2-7	TGTGCCAGCAGCTTAGTACTAGCGGGGGGCGACGAGCAGTACTTC	CASSLVLAGGDEQYF
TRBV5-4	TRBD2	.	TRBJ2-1	TGTGCCAGCAGCCCCACGACTAGCGCCTACAATGAGCAGTTCTTC	CASSPTTSAYNEQFF
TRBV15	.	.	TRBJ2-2	TGTGCCACCACCGGGGTGACCACATCGGACACCGGGGAGCTGTTTTTT	CATTGVTTSDTGELFF
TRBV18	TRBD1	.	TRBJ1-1	TGTGCCAGCTCACCCCTGCAGGACAGGGGGCTTATGAACACTGAAGCTTTCTTT	CASSPLQDRGLMNTEAFF
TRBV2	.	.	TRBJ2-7	TGTGCCAGCAAGGGTGGGGACTGGAGCTCCTACGAGCAGTACTTC	CASKGGDWSSYEQYF
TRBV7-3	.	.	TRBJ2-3	TGTGCCAGCAGCTTAACCACCCCCGGAGCAGCCCGGTGCACAGATACGCAGTATTTT	CASSLTTPGAARCTDTQYF
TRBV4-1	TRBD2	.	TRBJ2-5	TGCGCCAGCAGCCAAGCGTATCTAGCGGGGGCGGGAGAGACCCAGTACTTC	CASSQAYLAGAGETQYF
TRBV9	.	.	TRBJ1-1	TGTGCCAGCAGCACTAGGACAGCAGCCACTGAAGCTTTCTTT	CASSTRTAATEAFF
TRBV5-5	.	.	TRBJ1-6	TGTGCCAGCAGCTTCGGGGACAAATTTTCACCCCTCCACTTT	CASSFGDKFSPLHF
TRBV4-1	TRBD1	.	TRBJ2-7	TGCGCCAGCAGCCAAGATCCCGGGACAGCCTACGAGCAGTACTTC	CASSQDPGTAYEQYF
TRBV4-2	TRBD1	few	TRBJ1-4	TGTGCCAGCAGCCAAACGGGACAGGGACGTGAAAAACTGTTTTTT	CASSQTGQGREKLFF
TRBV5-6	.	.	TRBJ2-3	TGTGCCAGCAGCCCGGACTACGACACAGATACGCAGTATTTT	CASSPDYDTDTQYF
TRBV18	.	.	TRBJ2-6	TGTGCCAGCTCACCCACGGGGACAAGGGTCTCTGGGGCCAACGTCCTGACTTTC	CASSPTGTRVSGANVLTF
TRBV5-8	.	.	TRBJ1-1	TGTGCCATCCGGGAAGCCCATTGGAGGAACACTGAAGCTTTCTTT	CAIREAHWRNTEAFF
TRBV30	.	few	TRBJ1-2	TGTGCCTCCCAGGAAAGGGCGGGCTATGGCTACACCTTC	CASQERAGYGYTF
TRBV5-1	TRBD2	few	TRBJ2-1	TGCGCCAGCAGCTCGACTAGCGGGGGGGCTGATGAGCAGTTCTTC	CASSSTSGGADEQFF
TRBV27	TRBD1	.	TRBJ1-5	TGTGCCAGCAGTACTATAGACAGGGCAGGTCAGCCCCAGCATTTT	CASSTIDRAGQPQHF
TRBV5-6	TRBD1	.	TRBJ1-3	TGTGCCAGCAGCCCTGAGACAGGGGGCGACGGAAACACCATATATTTT	CASSPETGGDGNTIYF
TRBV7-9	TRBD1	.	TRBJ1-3	TGTGCCAGCAGCTTAGATGCAGGGGGCGGCAACACCATATATTTT	CASSLDAGGGNTIYF
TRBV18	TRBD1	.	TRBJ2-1	TGTGCCAGCTCATCGGGACAGGGGGGCTACAATGAGCAGTTCTTC	CASSSGQGGYNEQFF
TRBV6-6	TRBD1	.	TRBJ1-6	TGTGCCAGCAGTAGGGGGCAGGGGTACGATTCACCCCTCCACTTT	CASSRGQGYDSPLHF
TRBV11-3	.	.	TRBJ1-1	TGTGCCAGCAGCTTAATTGGGACACTGAACACTGAAGCTTTCTTT	CASSLIGTLNTEAFF
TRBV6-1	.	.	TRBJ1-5	TGTGCCAGCAGACATCGACAGATTAGCAATCAGCCCCAGCATTTT	CASRHRQISNQPQHF
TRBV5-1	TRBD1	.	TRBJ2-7	TGCGCCAGCAGCCCCCGGGACAGCTCCTACGAGCAGTACTTC	CASSPRDSSYEQYF
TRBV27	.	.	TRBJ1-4	TGTGCCAGCAGTCCCGACGCGGGGGGCAGAGAAAAACTGTTTTTT	CASSPDAGGREKLFF
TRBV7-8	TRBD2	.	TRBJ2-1	TGTGCCAGCAGCCGAGGAGATTCGTCTAGCGGGGGGGATCGCTCCTACAATGAGCAGTTCTTC	CASSRGDSSSGGDRSYNEQFF
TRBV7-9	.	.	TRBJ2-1	TGTGCCAGCAGTTCAACCGGACTGGGTATTGGATTGTTCTTC	CASSSTGLGIGLFF
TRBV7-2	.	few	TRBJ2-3	TGTGCCAGCAGCTCCGCGGTTTACACAGATACGCAGTATTTT	CASSSAVYTDTQYF
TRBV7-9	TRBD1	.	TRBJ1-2	TGTGCCAGCAGCTCGAGGGGGACAGATACCGCCTATGGCTACACCTTC	CASSSRGTDTAYGYTF
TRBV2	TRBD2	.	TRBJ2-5	TGTGCCAGCAGTCGAACGCGGGACTGGCGGGAGCACTTC	CASSRTRDWREHF
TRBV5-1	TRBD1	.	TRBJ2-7	TGCGCCAGCAGCTTGGAAGGGGGCGAGTCCAACGAGCAGTACTTC	CASSLEGGESNEQYF
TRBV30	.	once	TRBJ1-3	TGTGCCTGGAGTGTACAGGGAGCGGCTGGAAACACCATATATTTT	CAWSVQGAAGNTIYF
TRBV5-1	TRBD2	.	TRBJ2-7	TGCGCCAGCGAGGCTAGCGGGGGGGCCGGGGAGCAGTACTTC	CASEASGGAGEQYF
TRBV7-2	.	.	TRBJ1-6	TGTGCCAGCAGAGGGGGAGAGGGAGGGAATTCACCCCTCCACTTT	CASRGGEGGNSPLHF
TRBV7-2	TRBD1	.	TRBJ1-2	TGTGCCAGCAGCCCCGGGACAGTTGGCTACACCTTC	CASSPGTVGYTF
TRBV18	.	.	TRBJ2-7	TGTGCCAGCTCACCGACAATGCTGAATTCCTACGAGCAGTACTTC	CASSPTMLNSYEQYF
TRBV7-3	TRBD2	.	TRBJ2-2	TGTGCCAGCAGCTTAGCGGCGGGGGAGTCCGGGGAGCTGTTTTTT	CASSLAAGESGELFF
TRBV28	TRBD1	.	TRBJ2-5	TGTGCCAGCAGTCCACCGACAGGGGCGGAGACCCAGTACTTC	CASSPPTGAETQYF
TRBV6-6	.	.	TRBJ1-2	TGTGCCAGCAGCCAAATATCCGGGGAGGCTGGCTACACCTTC	CASSQISGEAGYTF
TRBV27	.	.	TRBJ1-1	TGTGCCAGCAGTCCTTTTCGGCCAGCAGCAGGGACAGAAGCTTTCTTT	CASSPFRPAAGTEAFF
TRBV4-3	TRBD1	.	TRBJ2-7	TGCGCCAGCAGCCCAGCTGTTGGGACAGATTCCTACGAGCAGTACTTC	CASSPAVGTDSYEQYF
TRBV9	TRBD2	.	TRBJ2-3	TGTGCCAGCAGCCCTAGTGGGGGGGGGACGCAGTATTTT	CASSPSGGGTQYF
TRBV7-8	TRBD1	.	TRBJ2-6	TGTGCCAGCAGCAGGACAGGTAGCTCTGGGGCCAACGTCCTGACTTTC	CASSRTGSSGANVLTF
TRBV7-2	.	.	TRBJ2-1	TGTGCCAGCAGCATCGACGGGGGTGGATACAATGAGCAGTTCTTC	CASSIDGGGYNEQFF
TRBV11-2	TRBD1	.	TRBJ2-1	TGTGCCAGCAGCCTAAGCAGGGGGCGCCTCAATGAGCAGTTCTTC	CASSLSRGRLNEQFF
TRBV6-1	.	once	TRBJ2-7	TGTGCCAGCAGTGAACAACCCGGGATCTACGAGCAGTACTTC	CASSEQPGIYEQYF
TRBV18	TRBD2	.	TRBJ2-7	TGTGCCAGCTCCCCCTTCGTTGGCGGGGGGGAGGACCGCGAGCAGTACTTC	CASSPFVGGGEDREQYF
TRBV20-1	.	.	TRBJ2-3	TGCAGTGCTTACGGTGGAGATACGCAGTATTTT	CSAYGGDTQYF
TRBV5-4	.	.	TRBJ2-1	TGTGCCAGCAGCTTAGGGCAGGGAGGCGGGAATGAGCAGTTCTTC	CASSLGQGGGNEQFF
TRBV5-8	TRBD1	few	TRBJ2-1	TGTGCCAGCAGCTTTTCCGGGACAGGGAATGAGCAGTTCTTC	CASSFSGTGNEQFF